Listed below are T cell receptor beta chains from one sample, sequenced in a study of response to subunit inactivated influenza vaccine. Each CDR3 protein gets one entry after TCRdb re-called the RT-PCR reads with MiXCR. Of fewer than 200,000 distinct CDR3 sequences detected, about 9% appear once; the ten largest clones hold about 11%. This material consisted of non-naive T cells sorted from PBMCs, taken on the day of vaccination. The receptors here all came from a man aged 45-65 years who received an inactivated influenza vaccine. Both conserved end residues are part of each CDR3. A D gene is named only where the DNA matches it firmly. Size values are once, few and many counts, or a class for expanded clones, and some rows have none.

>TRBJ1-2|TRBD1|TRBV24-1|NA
CATSDRGQGDYGYTF
TGTGCCACCAGTGATCGCGGACAGGGGGACTATGGCTACACCTTC
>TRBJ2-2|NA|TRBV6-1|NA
CASSEDVRNTGELFF
TGTGCCAGCAGCGAGGATGTGAGGAACACCGGGGAGCTGTTTTTT
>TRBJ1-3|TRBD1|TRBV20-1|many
CSAGGQAPSGNTIYF
TGCAGTGCCGGAGGACAGGCACCCTCTGGAAACACCATATATTTT
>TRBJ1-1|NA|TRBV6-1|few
CASSVSWRGRGEAFF
TGTGCCAGCAGTGTCTCCTGGCGGGGTCGGGGTGAAGCTTTCTTT
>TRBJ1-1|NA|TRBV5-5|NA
CASSTAGVEAFF
TGTGCCAGCAGCACCGCAGGGGTTGAAGCTTTCTTT
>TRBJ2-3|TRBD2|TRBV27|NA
CASSEGLASTDTQYF
TGTGCCAGCTCGGAGGGACTAGCGTCCACAGATACGCAGTATTTT
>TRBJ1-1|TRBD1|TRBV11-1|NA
CASSFRGQGFMNTEAFF
TGTGCCAGCAGCTTCCGAGGACAGGGCTTCATGAACACTGAAGCTTTCTTT
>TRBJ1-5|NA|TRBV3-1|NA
CASSQPRGANQPQHF
TGTGCCAGCAGCCAGCCCAGGGGAGCGAATCAGCCCCAGCATTTT
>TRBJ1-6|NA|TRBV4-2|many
CASSQEGNFGHSPLHF
TGTGCCAGCAGCCAAGAAGGGAATTTTGGGCATTCACCCCTCCACTTT
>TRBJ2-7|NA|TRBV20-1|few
CSAPDSTYEQYF
TGCAGTGCTCCAGACAGCACCTACGAGCAGTACTTC
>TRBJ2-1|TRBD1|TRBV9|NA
CASSSTGNEQFF
TGTGCCAGCAGCTCGACAGGGAATGAGCAGTTCTTC
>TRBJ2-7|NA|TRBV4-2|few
CASSQELGEQYF
TGTGCCAGCAGCCAAGAACTAGGGGAGCAGTACTTC
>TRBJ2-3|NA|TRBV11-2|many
CASSLDRGGAADTQYF
TGTGCCAGCAGCTTAGATCGGGGCGGGGCGGCAGATACGCAGTATTTT
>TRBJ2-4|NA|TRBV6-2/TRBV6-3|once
CASRPRSGVRAKNIQYF
TGTGCCAGCAGACCCAGATCCGGCGTCAGGGCCAAAAACATTCAGTACTTC
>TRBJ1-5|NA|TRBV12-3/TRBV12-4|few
CASRFSLNQPQHF
TGTGCCAGCAGATTTTCCCTCAATCAGCCCCAGCATTTT
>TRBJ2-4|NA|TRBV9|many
CASSVSLENIQYF
TGTGCCAGCAGCGTAAGCCTCGAAAACATTCAGTACTTC
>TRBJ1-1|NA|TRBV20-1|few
CSAEDRRGNTEAFF
TGCAGTGCAGAAGATAGACGGGGGAACACTGAAGCTTTCTTT
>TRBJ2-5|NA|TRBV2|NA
CATSGGPGAEETQYF
TGTGCCACCAGCGGAGGGCCGGGGGCTGAGGAGACCCAGTACTTC
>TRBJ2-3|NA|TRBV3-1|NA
CASSQDRSPGTDTQYF
TGTGCCAGCAGCCAAGATAGGAGTCCCGGCACAGATACGCAGTATTTT
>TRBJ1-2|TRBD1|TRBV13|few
CASSTWTGGGYGYTF
TGTGCCAGCAGCACGTGGACAGGGGGTGGCTATGGCTACACCTTC
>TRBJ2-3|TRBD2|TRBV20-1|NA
CSALIAGATTDTQYF
TGCAGCGCTTTAATAGCGGGGGCCACGACGGATACGCAGTATTTT
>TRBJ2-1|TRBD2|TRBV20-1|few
CSARDGISGREYNEQFF
TGCAGTGCTAGAGATGGGATTAGCGGGAGGGAGTACAATGAGCAGTTCTTC